This T cell receptor (beta chain) derives from a study of CD8 T cells in Susac syndrome. RNA in amounts of roughly 0.5 to 1 ug was reverse transcribed with random hexamers. Amplification of TCR beta CDR3 by immunoSEQ multiplex PCR spanned 54 Vbeta and 13 Jbeta. One entry per CDR3 protein, called by TCRdb with MiXCR from the immunoSEQ multiplex PCR reads. The sample contains some 300,000 distinct CDR3 sequences, around 89% of which appear only once. From blood CD8+ and CD4+ T cells, TCR beta sequences were generated. Germline CDR1 and CDR2: LGHNA and YSLEER. Trimming removed 0 bases from V and 4 bases from J; junction bases left unmatched: 2. The CDR3 covers 16 residues.

Sequencing input: CD8+ T cells from PBMCs. The chain recombines TRBV4-3 with TRBJ2-3, with 12 nucleotides matching TRBD2. The clonotype originates from a human donor with multiple sclerosis. This chain's CDR3 is CASSQELAGGPDTQYF. The CDR3 DNA follows: TGCGCCAGCAGCCAAGAGCTAGCGGGAGGGCCAGATACGCAGTATTTT.